The 16 T cell receptor beta chains reported below all come from one sample, sequenced in a study of response to subunit inactivated influenza vaccine. TCRdb passed the RT-PCR reads through MiXCR, listing each CDR3 protein once. The repertoire holds under 750,000 distinct CDR3 sequences, 10% to 15% seen once, with roughly a tenth in the top ten. Specimen: PBMCs from blood, collected on the day of vaccination. The receptors shown here come from a man in his fifties or sixties who received an inactivated influenza vaccine.

Ten or more counts support this clonotype. The V gene is TRBV3-1, the J gene TRBJ2-3; 8 nucleotides line up with TRBD2. The CDR3 sequence is 14 residues long. The germline V gene has CDR1 LGHDT and CDR2 YNNKEL (reference sequence). J gave up 5 bases and V 0 bases, and 1 base lay outside the gene matches. The CDR3 reads CASSQDRGGDTQYF. The CDR3 DNA follows: TGTGCCAGCAGCCAAGATCGGGGGGGAGATACGCAGTATTTT.

The chain has TRBV28 and TRBJ1-6, with no clear D. Germline CDR1 is MDHEN and CDR2 is SYDVKM. Trimming shortened V by 2 bases and J by 7 bases, and 9 bases separated the two germline ends. CDR3 size: 14 residues. DNA for the CDR3: TGTGCCAGCAGTTTACCGGAAAGGAATTCACCCCTCCACTTT. Residues: CASSLPERNSPLHF.

This clonotype was observed a handful of times. The rearrangement links TRBV7-9 to TRBJ2-1, with 9 bases matching TRBD2. Germline V lookup: CDR1 SEHNR, CDR2 FQNEAQ (reference sequence). This CDR3 region has 14 residues. Germline trimming cut 5 bases from V and 5 bases from J; bases unmatched to any gene: 4. The CDR3 region has the DNA TGTGCCAGCAGCGCAAGACTAGCGGACAATGAGCAGTTCTTC. Translated: CASSARLADNEQFF.

This clonotype appeared a few times. The V and J genes are TRBV6-1 and TRBJ2-3; TRBD1 agrees at 7 bases. With V trimmed by 3 bases and J by 2 bases, 11 bases remained unmatched. The CDR3 consists of 17 residues. CDR1 is MNHNS and CDR2 is SASEGT in the germline V gene. In nucleotides, the CDR3 is TGTGCCAGCAGTGACCCACGACAGGGACCGGCCACAGATACGCAGTATTTT. Encoded protein: CASSDPRQGPATDTQYF.

This clonotype was seen repeatedly, ten times or more. The chain couples TRBV12-3 or TRBV12-4 to TRBJ2-3; D is perhaps TRBD1 (5 bases). The ends were cut back, 1 base at V and 2 bases at J, with 13 bases in the middle. The CDR3 totals 16 residues. The CDR3 reads CASSLVSGWYTDTQYF. The CDR3 DNA follows: TGTGCCAGCAGTTTAGTATCAGGGTGGTACACAGATACGCAGTATTTT.

The J gene is TRBJ2-7, the V gene TRBV20-1, with 12 nucleotides matching TRBD1. V lost 6 bases, J lost 2 bases, and 5 bases stayed unmatched. The CDR3 length is 14 residues. The germline V gene encodes CDR1 DFQATT and CDR2 SNEGSKA (reference sequence). The CDR3 DNA reads TGCAGTGCGGGACAGGGGGCGACTACCTACGAGCAGTACTTC. It translates to CSAGQGATTYEQYF.

This chain joins TRBV6-1 and TRBJ2-7, with D possibly TRBD2 on 6 matching bases. CDR1 is MNHNS, CDR2 SASEGT, per germline. The CDR3 covers 13 residues. V was pared by 8 bases and J by 5 bases, with 16 bases between. CDR3 amino acids: CASGRDFPNEQYF. CDR3 coding DNA: TGTGCCAGCGGCCGGGACTTTCCCAACGAGCAGTACTTC.

The chain uses TRBV7-9 and TRBJ2-7; 8 bases line up with TRBD2. CDR1 is SEHNR and CDR2 is FQNEAQ in the germline V gene (reference sequence). CDR3 size: 17 residues. J was trimmed by 2 bases and V by 1 base; bases with no gene match: 10. The DNA of the CDR3 is TGTGCCAGCAGCTTAGTCCCCGCCGGGGGGGCACCCTACGAGCAGTACTTC. Translated, it gives CASSLVPAGGAPYEQYF.

This clonotype showed up many times. The chain joins TRBV28 to TRBJ2-7, with a weak D call TRBD1 (6 bases). Trimming left V 3 bases short and J 4 bases short, with 13 bases between. The germline gives CDR1 MDHEN, CDR2 SYDVKM. The CDR3 covers 14 residues. The DNA for the CDR3 is TGTGCCAGCAGTTTCACCGGGACAACTTACGAGCAGTACTTC. This codes for CASSFTGTTYEQYF.

This clonotype was detected a few times. CDR3 nucleotides: TGTGCCAGTTACCGGGCCGTAGCTAACTATGGCTACACCTTC. Amino acids: CASYRAVANYGYTF. The rearrangement links TRBV28 to TRBJ1-2; D is ambiguous. CDR3 length: 14 amino acids. Germline-derived CDR1 and CDR2 are MDHEN and SYDVKM. Between the trimmed V and J ends, which lost 9 bases and 0 bases, there was a span of 14 bases.

The chain joins TRBV5-1 to TRBJ2-2; TRBD1 matches at 8 bases. The germline V gene has CDR1 SGHRS and CDR2 YFSETQ. V was pared by 4 bases and J by 2 bases, with 7 bases of the junction left unmatched. The CDR3 is made up of 16 amino acids. The CDR3 spells CASSVGDRINTGELFF. DNA for the CDR3: TGCGCCAGCAGCGTGGGGGACAGGATTAACACCGGGGAGCTGTTTTTT.

This clonotype has a handful of counts. This chain's CDR3 is CASSFGGKLEAFF. The CDR3 DNA reads as TGCGCCAGCAGCTTTGGGGGAAAACTCGAAGCTTTCTTT. V usage is TRBV5-1 and J usage is TRBJ1-1; tentatively, D is TRBD1 (5 bases). Germline values: CDR1 SGHRS, CDR2 YFSETQ. V dropped 2 bases and J dropped 8 bases, with 13 bases sitting between them. The length of the CDR3 is 13 residues.

This rearrangement joins TRBV10-3 to TRBJ2-1, with 10 bases lining up with TRBD2. The germline CDR1 and CDR2 sequences are ENHRY and SYGVKD. After removal of 6 bases from V and 0 bases from J, the junction contained 8 bases not matched to a gene. The CDR3 consists of 17 residues. The CDR3, as DNA: TGTGCCATCAGAGGATCTAGCGGGGGAATCTCCTACAATGAGCAGTTCTTC. Its protein is CAIRGSSGGISYNEQFF.

The chain uses TRBV6-2 or TRBV6-3 and TRBJ2-3, with TRBD2 matching 12 bases. Unmatched junction bases numbered 9, after V lost 2 bases and J lost 0 bases. Germline CDR1 and CDR2: MNHEY and SVGEGT. The CDR3 runs to 19 residues. This CDR3 reads CASSYPRLAGEPSTDTQYF. Here the CDR3 DNA reads TGTGCCAGCAGTTACCCCCGACTAGCGGGGGAACCTAGCACAGATACGCAGTATTTT.

This clonotype was counted only a few times. This chain joins TRBV5-5 and TRBJ2-5; the match to TRBD1 covers 7 bases. The ends lost 3 bases at V and 2 bases at J; junction bases unmatched: 7. The CDR3 runs 15 residues. CDR1 is SGHKS and CDR2 is YYEKEE in the germline V gene (reference sequence). The CDR3 nucleotides read TGTGCCAGCAGCTGGACCGGGACAGTGCAAGAGACCCAGTACTTC. It yields the protein CASSWTGTVQETQYF.

Only a few counts were recorded for this clonotype. The J gene is TRBJ2-3, the V gene TRBV30; D might be TRBD1 (5 bases). Trimming took off 5 bases at V and 3 bases at J, with 18 bases between the two ends. The germline CDR1 and CDR2 sequences are GTSNPN and SVGIG (reference sequence). The CDR3 spans 15 residues. The CDR3 sequence: CAWGEGAAITDTQYF. CDR3 coding DNA: TGTGCCTGGGGCGAAGGGGCAGCGATTACAGATACGCAGTATTTT.